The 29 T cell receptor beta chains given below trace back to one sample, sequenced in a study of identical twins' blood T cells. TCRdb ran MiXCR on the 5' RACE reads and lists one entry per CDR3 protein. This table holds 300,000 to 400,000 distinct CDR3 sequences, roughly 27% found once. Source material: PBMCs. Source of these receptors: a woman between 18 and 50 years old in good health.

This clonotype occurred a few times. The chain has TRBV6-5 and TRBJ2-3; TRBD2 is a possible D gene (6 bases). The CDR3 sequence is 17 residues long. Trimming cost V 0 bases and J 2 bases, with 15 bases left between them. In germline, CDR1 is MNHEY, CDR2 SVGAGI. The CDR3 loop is CASSYSNLGEVTDTQYF. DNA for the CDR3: TGTGCCAGCAGTTACTCGAATCTGGGGGAGGTCACAGATACGCAGTATTTT.

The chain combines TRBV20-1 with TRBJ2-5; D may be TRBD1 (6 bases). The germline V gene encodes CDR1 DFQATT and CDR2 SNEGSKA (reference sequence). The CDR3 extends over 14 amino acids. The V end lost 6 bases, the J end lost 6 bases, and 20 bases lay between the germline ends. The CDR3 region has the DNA TGCAGTGCCAGAAACCCACAGGGTGTAAAGACCCAGTACTTC. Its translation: CSARNPQGVKTQYF.

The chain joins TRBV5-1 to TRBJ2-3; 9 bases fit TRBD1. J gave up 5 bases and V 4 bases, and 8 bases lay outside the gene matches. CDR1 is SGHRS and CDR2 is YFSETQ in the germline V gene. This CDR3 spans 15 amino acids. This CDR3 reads CASSEYRGPGDTQYF. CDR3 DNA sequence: TGCGCCAGCAGCGAATACAGGGGGCCGGGAGATACGCAGTATTTT.

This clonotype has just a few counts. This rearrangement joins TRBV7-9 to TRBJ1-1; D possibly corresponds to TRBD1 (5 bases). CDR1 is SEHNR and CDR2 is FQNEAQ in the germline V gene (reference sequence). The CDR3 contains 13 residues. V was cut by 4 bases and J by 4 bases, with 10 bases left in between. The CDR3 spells CASSSPGGTEAFF. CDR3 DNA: TGTGCCAGCAGCTCCCCCGGGGGCACTGAAGCTTTCTTT.

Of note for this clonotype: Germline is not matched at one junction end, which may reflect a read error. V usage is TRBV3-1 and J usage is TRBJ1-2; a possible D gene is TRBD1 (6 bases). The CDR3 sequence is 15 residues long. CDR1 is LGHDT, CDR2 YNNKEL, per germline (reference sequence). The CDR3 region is CASSRPQGLSYGHTF. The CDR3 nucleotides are TGTGCCAGCAGCAGACCACAGGGATTAAGCTATGGCCACACCTTC.

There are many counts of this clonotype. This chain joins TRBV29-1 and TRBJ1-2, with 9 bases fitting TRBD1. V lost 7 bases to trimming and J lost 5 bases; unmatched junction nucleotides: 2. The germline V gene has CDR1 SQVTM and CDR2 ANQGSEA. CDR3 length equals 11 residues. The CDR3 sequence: CSAGQGYGYTF. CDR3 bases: TGCAGCGCGGGACAGGGTTATGGCTACACCTTC.

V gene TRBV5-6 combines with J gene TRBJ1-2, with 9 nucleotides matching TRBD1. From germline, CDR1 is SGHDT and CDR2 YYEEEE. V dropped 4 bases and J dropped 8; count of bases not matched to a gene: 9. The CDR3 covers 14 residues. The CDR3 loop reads CASSHGQGTRGYTF. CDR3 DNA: TGTGCCAGCAGCCATGGACAGGGGACTCGAGGCTACACCTTC.

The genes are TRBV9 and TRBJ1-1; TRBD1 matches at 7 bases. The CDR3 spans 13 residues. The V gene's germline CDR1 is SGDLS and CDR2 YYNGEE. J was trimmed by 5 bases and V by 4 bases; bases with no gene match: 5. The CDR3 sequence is CASSRDRETEAFF. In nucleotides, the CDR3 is TGTGCCAGCAGCCGAGACAGGGAGACTGAAGCTTTCTTT.

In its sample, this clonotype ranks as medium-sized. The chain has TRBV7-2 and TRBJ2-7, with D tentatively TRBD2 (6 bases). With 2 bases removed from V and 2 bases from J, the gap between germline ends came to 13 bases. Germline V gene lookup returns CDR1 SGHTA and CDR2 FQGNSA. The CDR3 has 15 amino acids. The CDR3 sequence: CASSLIPSATYEQYF. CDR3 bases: TGTGCCAGCAGCTTAATTCCTAGCGCTACCTACGAGCAGTACTTC.

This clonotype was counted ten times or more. The CDR3 DNA reads TGTGCCAGCAGCCCAAGCATCAGACTATCGGGGGGCTACACCTTC. This sequence encodes CASSPSIRLSGGYTF. V gene TRBV12-3 or TRBV12-4 combines with J gene TRBJ1-2; D is unclear. This CDR3 comprises 15 residues. V gave up 6 bases and J gave up 8 bases, with 22 bases separating them.

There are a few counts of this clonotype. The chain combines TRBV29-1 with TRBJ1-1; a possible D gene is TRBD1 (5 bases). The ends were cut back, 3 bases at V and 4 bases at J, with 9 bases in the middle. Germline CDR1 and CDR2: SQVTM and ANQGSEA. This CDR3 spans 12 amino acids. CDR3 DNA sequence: TGCAGCGTTGACGCAGGGATCACTGAAGCTTTCTTT. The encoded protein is CSVDAGITEAFF.

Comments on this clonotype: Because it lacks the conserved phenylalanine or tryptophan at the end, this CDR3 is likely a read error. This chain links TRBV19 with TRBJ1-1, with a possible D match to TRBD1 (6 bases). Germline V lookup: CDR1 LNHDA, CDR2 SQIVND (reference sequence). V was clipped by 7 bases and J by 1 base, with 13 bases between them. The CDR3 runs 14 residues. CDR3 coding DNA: TGTGCCAGTACCTCGACAGGCCAGAACACTGAAGCTTTCCTT. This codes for CASTSTGQNTEAFL.

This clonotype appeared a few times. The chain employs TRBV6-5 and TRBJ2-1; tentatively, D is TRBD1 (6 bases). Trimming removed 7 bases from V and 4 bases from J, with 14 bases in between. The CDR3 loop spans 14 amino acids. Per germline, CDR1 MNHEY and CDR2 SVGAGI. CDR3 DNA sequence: TGTGCCAGCAATAAGGCCCAGGGGTACAATGAGCAGTTCTTC. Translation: CASNKAQGYNEQFF.

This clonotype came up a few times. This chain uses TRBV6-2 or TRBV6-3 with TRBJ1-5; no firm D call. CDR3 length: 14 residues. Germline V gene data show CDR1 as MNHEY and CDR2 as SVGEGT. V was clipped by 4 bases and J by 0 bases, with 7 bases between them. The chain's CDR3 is CASSSTYSNQPQHF. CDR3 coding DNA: TGTGCCAGCAGTTCCACATATAGCAATCAGCCCCAGCATTTT.

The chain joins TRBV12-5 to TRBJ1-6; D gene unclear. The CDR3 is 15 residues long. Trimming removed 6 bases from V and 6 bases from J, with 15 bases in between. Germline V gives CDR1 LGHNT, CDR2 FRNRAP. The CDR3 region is CASGSGQAANSPLHF. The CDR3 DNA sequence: TGTGCTAGTGGCTCCGGGCAGGCGGCTAATTCACCCCTCCACTTT. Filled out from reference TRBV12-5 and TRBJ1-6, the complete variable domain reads DARVTQTPRHKVTEMGQEVTMRCQPILGHNTVFWYRQTMMQGLELLAYFRNRAPLDDSGMPKDRFSAEMPDATLATLKIQPSEPRDSAVYFCASGSGQAANSPLHFGNGTRLTVT.

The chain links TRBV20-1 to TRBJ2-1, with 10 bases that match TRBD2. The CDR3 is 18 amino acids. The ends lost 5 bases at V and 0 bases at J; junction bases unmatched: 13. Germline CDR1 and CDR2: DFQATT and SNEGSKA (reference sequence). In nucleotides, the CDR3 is TGCAGTGCTGAAAGCGGGAGGGCAAGGCGGAGCTCCTACAATGAGCAGTTCTTC. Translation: CSAESGRARRSSYNEQFF.

The CDR3 DNA sequence: TGTGCCAGCAGCGTGGGTGGAGGAAACACCATATATTTT. It translates to CASSVGGGNTIYF. The rearrangement joins TRBV9 to TRBJ1-3; D gene unclear. The CDR3 has 13 amino acids. V dropped 2 bases and J dropped 4 bases, with 7 bases sitting between them. Germline V gene data show CDR1 as SGDLS and CDR2 as YYNGEE. Full variable domain (outside the CDR3, taken from reference TRBV9 and TRBJ1-3): DSGVTQTPKHLITATGQRVTLRCSPRSGDLSVYWYQQSLDQGLQFLIQYYNGEERAKGNILERFSAQQFPDLHSELNLSSLELGDSALYFCASSVGGGNTIYFGEGSWLTVV.

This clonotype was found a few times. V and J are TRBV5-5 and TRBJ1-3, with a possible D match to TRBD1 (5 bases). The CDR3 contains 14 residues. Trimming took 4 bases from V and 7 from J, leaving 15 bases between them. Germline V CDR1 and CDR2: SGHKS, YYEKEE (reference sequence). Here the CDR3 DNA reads TGTGCCAGCAGCAGGGGCGGAGAGGGGAACACCATATATTTT. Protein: CASSRGGEGNTIYF.

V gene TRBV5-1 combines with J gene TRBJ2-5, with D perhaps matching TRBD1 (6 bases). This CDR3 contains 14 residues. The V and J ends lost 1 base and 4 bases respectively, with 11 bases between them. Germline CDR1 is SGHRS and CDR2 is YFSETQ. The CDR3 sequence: CASSLLAGAETQYF. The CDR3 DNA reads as TGCGCCAGCAGCTTGTTGGCAGGGGCAGAGACCCAGTACTTC.

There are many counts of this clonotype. Here the CDR3 reads CASTRRTENQPQHF. DNA of the CDR3: TGTGCCAGCACGAGGAGGACGGAAAATCAGCCCCAGCATTTT. The rearrangement links TRBV9 to TRBJ1-5; no clear D gene. Trimming stripped 6 bases from V and 4 bases from J, with 14 bases between. The CDR3 is made up of 14 amino acids. Germline loops: CDR1 SGDLS, CDR2 YYNGEE.

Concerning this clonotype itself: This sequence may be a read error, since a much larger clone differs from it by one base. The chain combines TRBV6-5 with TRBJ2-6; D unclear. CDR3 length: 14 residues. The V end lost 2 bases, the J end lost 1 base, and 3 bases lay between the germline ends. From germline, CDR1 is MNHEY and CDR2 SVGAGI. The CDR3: CASSYASGANVLTF. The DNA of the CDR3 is TGTGCCAGCAGTTACGCTTCTGGGGCCAACGTCCTGACTTTC.

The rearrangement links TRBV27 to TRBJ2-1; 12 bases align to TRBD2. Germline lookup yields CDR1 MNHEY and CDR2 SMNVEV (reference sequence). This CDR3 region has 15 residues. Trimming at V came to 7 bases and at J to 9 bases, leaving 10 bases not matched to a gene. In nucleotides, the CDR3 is TGTGCCAGCACCGGGACTAGCGGGTACGGGAGTGAGCAGTTCTTC. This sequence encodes CASTGTSGYGSEQFF.

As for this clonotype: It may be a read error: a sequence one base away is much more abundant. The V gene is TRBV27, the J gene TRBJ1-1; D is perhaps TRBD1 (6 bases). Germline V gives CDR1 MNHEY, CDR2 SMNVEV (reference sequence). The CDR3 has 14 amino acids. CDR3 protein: CASSLYRAHTEALF. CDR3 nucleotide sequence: TGTGCCAGCAGTCTTTACAGGGCGCACACTGAAGCTCTCTTT.

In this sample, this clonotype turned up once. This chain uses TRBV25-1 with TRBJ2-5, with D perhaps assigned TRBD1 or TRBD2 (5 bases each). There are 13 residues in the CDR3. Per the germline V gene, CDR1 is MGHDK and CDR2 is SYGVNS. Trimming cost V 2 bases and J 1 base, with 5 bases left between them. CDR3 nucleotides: TGTGCCAGCAGTGAAGGGGGCCAAGAGACCCAGTACTTC. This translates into CASSEGGQETQYF.

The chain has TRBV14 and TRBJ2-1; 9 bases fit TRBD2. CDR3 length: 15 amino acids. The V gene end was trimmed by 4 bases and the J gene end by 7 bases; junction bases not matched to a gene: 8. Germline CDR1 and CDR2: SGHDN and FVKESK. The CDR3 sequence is CASSRQGLARNEQFF. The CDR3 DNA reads TGTGCCAGCAGCCGGCAGGGACTAGCTAGAAATGAGCAGTTCTTC.

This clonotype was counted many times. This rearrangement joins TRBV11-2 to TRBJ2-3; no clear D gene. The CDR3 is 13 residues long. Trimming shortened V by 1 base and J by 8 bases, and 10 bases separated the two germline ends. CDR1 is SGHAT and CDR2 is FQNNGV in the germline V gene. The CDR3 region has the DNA TGTGCCAGCAGCTTAGGACCGCGTACTACGCAGTATTTT. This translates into CASSLGPRTTQYF.

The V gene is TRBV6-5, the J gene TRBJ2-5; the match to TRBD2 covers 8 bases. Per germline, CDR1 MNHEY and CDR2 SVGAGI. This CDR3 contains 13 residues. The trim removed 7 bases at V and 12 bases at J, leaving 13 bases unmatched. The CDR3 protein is CASTETGTRIKYF. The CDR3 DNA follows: TGTGCCAGCACCGAAACCGGGACTAGGATTAAGTACTTC.

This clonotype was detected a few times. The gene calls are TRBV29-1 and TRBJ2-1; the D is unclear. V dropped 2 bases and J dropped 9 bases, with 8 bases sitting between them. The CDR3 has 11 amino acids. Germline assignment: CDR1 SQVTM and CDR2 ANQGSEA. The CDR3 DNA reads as TGCAGCGTTGAAAACGGCTCTGAGCAGTTCTTC. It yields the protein CSVENGSEQFF.

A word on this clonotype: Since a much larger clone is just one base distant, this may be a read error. The CDR3 region has the DNA TGTGCCGGTCTGGAGAGAACCCGATATGGCTACACCTTC. Protein: CAGLERTRYGYTF. The chain carries TRBV19 and TRBJ1-2, with D unclear. CDR3 length equals 13 residues. Trimming shortened V by 11 bases and J by 5 bases, and 18 bases separated the two germline ends. In germline, CDR1 is LNHDA, CDR2 SQIVND (reference sequence).